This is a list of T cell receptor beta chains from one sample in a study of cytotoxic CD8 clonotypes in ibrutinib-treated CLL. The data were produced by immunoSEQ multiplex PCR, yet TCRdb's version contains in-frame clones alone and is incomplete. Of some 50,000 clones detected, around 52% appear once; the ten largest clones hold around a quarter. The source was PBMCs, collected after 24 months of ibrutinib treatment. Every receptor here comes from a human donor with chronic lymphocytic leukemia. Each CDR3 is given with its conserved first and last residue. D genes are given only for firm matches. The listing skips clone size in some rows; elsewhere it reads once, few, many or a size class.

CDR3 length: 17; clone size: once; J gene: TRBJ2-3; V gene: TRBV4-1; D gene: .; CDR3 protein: CASSQERQQGGSDTQYF; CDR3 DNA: TGCGCCAGCAGCCAAGAACGGCAGCAGGGGGGATCAGATACGCAGTATTTT
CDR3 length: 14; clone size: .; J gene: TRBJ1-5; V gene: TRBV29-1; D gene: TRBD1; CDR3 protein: CSVVTGNRNQPQHF; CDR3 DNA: TGCAGCGTAGTGACAGGGAACCGGAATCAGCCCCAGCATTTT
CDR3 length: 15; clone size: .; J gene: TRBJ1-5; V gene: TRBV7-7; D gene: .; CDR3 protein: CASSPGRKTPQPQHF; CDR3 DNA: TGTGCCAGCAGCCCGGGACGGAAGACCCCACAGCCCCAGCATTTT
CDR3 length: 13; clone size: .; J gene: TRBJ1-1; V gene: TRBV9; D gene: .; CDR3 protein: CASSVELGTEAFF; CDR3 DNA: TGTGCCAGCAGCGTAGAACTTGGCACTGAAGCTTTCTTT
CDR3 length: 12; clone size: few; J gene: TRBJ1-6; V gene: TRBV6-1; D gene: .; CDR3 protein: CASSEAKSPLHF; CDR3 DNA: TGTGCCAGCAGTGAAGCGAAGTCACCCCTCCACTTT
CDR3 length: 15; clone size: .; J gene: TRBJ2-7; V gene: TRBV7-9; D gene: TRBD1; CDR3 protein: CASSYGQGDSYEQYF; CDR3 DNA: TGTGCCAGCAGCTACGGACAGGGGGACTCCTACGAGCAGTACTTC
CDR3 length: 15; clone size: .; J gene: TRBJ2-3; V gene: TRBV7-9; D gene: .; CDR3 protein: CASSLEGESTDTQYF; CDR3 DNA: TGTGCCAGCAGCTTAGAGGGCGAGTCCACAGATACGCAGTATTTT
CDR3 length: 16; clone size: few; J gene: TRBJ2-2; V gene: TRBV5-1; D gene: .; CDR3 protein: CASSLEVGLNTGELFF; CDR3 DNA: TGCGCTAGCAGCTTGGAGGTGGGGCTAAACACCGGGGAGCTGTTTTTT
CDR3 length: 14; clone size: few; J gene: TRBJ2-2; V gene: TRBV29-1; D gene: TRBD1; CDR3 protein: CSVRPGGAGGELFF; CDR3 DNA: TGCAGCGTTCGACCAGGGGGCGCAGGCGGGGAGCTGTTTTTT
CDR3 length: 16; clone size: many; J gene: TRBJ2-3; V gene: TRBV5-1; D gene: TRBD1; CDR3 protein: CASSSLGTGKTDTQYF; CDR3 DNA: TGCGCCAGCAGCTCTCTAGGGACAGGGAAGACAGATACGCAGTATTTT
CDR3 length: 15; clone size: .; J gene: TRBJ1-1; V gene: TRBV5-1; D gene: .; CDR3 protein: CASSLGDIRNTEAFF; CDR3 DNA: TGCGCCAGCAGCTTGGGGGACATCAGGAACACTGAAGCTTTCTTT
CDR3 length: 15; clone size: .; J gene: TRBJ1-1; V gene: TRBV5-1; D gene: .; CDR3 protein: CASSLGTGLNTEAFF; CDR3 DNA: TGCGCCAGCAGCTTGGGTACGGGACTGAACACTGAAGCTTTCTTT
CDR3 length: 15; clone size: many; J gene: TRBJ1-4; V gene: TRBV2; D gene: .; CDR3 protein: CASSASGHTNEKLFF; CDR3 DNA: TGTGCCAGCAGTGCAAGCGGGCACACTAATGAAAAACTGTTTTTT
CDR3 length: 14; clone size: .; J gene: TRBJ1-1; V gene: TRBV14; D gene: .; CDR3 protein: CASSQVYGGTEAFF; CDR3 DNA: TGTGCCAGCAGCCAAGTGTACGGAGGCACTGAAGCTTTCTTT
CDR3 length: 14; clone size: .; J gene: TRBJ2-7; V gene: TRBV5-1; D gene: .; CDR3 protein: CASSLAGTTYEQYF; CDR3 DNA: TGCGCCAGCAGCTTGGCCGGGACAACCTACGAGCAGTACTTC
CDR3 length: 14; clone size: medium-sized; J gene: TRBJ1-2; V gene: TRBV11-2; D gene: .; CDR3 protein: CASSPPGTNYGYTF; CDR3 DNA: TGTGCCAGCAGCCCCCCTGGGACTAACTATGGCTACACCTTC
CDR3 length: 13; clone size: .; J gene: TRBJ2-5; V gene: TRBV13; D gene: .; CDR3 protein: CASSPWTQETQYF; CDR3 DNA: TGTGCCAGCAGCCCATGGACACAAGAGACCCAGTACTTC
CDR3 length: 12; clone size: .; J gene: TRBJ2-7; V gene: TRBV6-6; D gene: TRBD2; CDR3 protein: CASGLGRYEQYF; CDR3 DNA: TGTGCCAGCGGACTAGGCAGGTACGAGCAGTACTTC
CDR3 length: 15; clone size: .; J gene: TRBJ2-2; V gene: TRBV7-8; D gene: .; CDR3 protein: CASTPARALAGELFF; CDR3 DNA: TGTGCCAGCACACCCGCACGAGCCTTAGCCGGGGAGCTGTTTTTT
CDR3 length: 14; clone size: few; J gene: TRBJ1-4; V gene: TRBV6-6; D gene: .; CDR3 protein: CASSLRSTNEKLFF; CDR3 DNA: TGTGCCAGCAGCCTCAGGTCGACTAATGAAAAACTGTTTTTT
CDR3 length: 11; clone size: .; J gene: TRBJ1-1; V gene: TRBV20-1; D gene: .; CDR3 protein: CSAPRTREAFF; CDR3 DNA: TGCAGTGCGCCCCGGACACGGGAAGCTTTCTTT
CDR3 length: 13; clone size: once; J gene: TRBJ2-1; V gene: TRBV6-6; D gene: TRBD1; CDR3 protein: CASSRDSYNEQFF; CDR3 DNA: TGTGCCAGCAGTAGGGACAGCTACAATGAGCAGTTCTTC
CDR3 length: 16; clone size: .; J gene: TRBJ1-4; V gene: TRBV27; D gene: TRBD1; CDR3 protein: CASSLGQGATNEKLFF; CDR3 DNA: TGTGCCAGCAGTTTAGGGCAGGGGGCAACTAATGAAAAACTGTTTTTT
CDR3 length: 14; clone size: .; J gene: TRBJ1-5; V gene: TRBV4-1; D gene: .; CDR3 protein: CASSQAGGSEPQHF; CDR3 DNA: TGCGCCAGCAGCCAGGCCGGGGGCTCAGAGCCCCAGCATTTT
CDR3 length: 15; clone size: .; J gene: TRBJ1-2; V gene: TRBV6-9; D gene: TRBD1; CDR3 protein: CASSSGTGAHYGYTF; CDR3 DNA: TGTGCCAGCAGTTCCGGGACAGGGGCGCATTATGGCTACACCTTC
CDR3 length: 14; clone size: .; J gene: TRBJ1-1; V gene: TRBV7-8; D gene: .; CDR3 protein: CASSLTGGYTEAFF; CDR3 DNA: TGTGCCAGCAGTCTAACTGGGGGGTACACTGAAGCTTTCTTT
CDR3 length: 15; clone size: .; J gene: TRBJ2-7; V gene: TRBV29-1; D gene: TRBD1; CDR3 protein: CSVGGPGQGAGEQYF; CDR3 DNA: TGCAGCGTTGGGGGACCGGGACAGGGGGCGGGAGAGCAGTACTTC
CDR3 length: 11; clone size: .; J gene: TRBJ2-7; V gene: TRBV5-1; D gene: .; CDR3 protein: CASSRSYEQYF; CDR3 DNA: TGCGCCAGCAGTCGGTCCTACGAGCAGTACTTC
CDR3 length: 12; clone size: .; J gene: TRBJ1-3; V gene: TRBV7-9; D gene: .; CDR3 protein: CASSFQGNTIYF; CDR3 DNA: TGTGCCAGCAGCTTTCAGGGAAACACCATATATTTT
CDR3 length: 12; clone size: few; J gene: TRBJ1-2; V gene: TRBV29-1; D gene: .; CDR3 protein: CSVEGAGLGYTF; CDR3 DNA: TGCAGCGTTGAGGGGGCGGGATTAGGCTACACCTTC
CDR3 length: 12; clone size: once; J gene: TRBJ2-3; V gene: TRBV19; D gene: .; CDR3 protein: CAIGPSVGTQYF; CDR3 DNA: TGTGCCATCGGGCCCTCCGTGGGTACGCAGTATTTT
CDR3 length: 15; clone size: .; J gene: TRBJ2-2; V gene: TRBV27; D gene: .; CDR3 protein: CASRRTAGSTGELFF; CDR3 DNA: TGTGCCAGCAGACGAACGGCAGGGAGCACCGGGGAGCTGTTTTTT
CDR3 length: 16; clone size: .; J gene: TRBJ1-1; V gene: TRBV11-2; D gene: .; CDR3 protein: CASSGIRSSLGTEAFF; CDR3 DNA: TGTGCCAGCAGCGGTATTAGGAGTTCTCTAGGCACTGAAGCTTTCTTT
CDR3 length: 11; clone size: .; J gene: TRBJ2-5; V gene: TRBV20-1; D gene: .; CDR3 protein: CSASWRETQYF; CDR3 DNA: TGCAGTGCTTCCTGGAGGGAGACCCAGTACTTC
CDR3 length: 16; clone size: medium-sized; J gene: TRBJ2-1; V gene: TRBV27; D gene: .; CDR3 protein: CASSLYGQGSYNEQFF; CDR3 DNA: TGTGCCAGCAGTTTATATGGGCAGGGCTCCTACAATGAGCAGTTCTTC